This T cell receptor beta chain was profiled in a study of a mutant IDH1 vaccine in newly diagnosed glioma. Time point specified: baseline, week 1 (first vaccination visit). Indicated treatment: pre-vaccination baseline after standard-of-care therapy. Using immunoSEQ multiplex PCR, the repertoire was profiled, and TCRdb retains in-frame clones only, with some absent. The top ten clones hold roughly 8.2% of a sample with 68,000 or so clones, approximately 85% of them seen once. Germline V gives CDR1 SGHRS, CDR2 YFSETQ. CDR3 length: 14 amino acids. J gave up 1 base and V 5 bases, and 3 bases lay outside the gene matches.

This clonotype was sampled from a man aged 50 or older with glioma. The chain carries TRBV5-1 and TRBJ1-3, with 7 bases fitting TRBD1. Specimen: PBMCs, collected from a glioma patient treated with radiotherapy, temozolomide or both. The CDR3: CASSPDRSGNTIYF. CDR3 in DNA: TGCGCCAGCAGTCCGGACAGGTCTGGAAACACCATATATTTT.